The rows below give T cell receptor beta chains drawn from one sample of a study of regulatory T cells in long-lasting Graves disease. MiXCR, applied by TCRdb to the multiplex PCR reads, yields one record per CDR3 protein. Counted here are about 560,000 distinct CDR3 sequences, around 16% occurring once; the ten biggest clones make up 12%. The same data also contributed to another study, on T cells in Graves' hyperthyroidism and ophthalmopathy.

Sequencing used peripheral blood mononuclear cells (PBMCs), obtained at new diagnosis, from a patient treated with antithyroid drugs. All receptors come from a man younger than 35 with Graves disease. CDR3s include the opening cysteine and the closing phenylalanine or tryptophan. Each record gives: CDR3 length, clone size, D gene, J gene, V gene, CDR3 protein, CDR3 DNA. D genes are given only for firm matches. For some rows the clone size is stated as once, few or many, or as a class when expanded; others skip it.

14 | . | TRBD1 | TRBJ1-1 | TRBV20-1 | CSARDRQGYTEAFF | TGCAGTGCTAGAGATCGACAGGGATACACTGAAGCTTTCTTT
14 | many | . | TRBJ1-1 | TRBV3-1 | CASSQVEGTTEAFF | TGTGCCAGCAGCCAAGTGGAAGGGACGACTGAAGCTTTCTTT
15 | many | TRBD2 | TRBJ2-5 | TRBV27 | CASSASGTSQETQYF | TGTGCCAGCAGTGCTTCCGGGACTAGCCAAGAGACCCAGTACTTC
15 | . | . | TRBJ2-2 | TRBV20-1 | CSAQEGERGTGELFF | TGCAGTGCTCAGGAGGGGGAGCGGGGCACCGGGGAGCTGTTTTTT
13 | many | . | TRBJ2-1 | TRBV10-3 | CAISPDSHNEQFF | TGTGCCATCAGTCCGGACAGCCACAATGAGCAGTTCTTC
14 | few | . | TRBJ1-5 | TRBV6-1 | CASSFQGAHQPQHF | TGTGCCAGCAGCTTTCAGGGAGCTCATCAGCCCCAGCATTTT
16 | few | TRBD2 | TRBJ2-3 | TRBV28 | CASSVLSGADTDTQYF | TGTGCCAGCAGCGTCCTAAGCGGGGCTGACACAGATACGCAGTATTTT
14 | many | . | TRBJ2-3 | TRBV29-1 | CSVEESGGTDTQYF | TGCAGCGTTGAAGAGAGCGGAGGCACAGATACGCAGTATTTT
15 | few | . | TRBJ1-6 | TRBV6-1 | CASSLDRTDNSPLHF | TGTGCCAGCAGTCTAGACAGGACGGATAATTCACCCCTCCACTTT
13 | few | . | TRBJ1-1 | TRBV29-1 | CSVVWPVNTEAFF | TGCAGCGTTGTGTGGCCCGTGAACACTGAAGCTTTCTTT
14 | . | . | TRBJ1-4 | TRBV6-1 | CASSGRGYNEKLFF | TGTGCCAGCAGTGGTCGGGGGTATAATGAAAAACTGTTTTTT
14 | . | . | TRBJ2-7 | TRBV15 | CATSRVGSAYEQYF | TGTGCCACCAGCAGAGTAGGGAGCGCCTACGAGCAGTACTTC
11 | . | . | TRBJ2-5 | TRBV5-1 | CASSIQEAQYF | TGCGCCAGCAGCATCCAAGAGGCCCAGTACTTC
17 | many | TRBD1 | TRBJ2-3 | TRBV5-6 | CASSLAKWDSRTDTQYF | TGTGCCAGCAGCTTGGCTAAGTGGGACAGCCGCACAGATACGCAGTATTTT
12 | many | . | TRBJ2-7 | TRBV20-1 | CSAGGSSYEQYF | TGCAGTGCTGGCGGAAGCTCCTACGAGCAGTACTTC